This T cell receptor (beta chain) was observed in a study of blood T cell repertoires in COVID-19. For the study at large: The origin of the acute and convalescent COVID-19 samples was the United States, Italy and Spain. PBMCs, B-cell-depleted T cells, or T cells provided the cDNA or gDNA that made up the material.

The Seattle patients joined while their infection was active and were tracked longitudinally afterward. TCRdb keeps only in-frame clones here, not all; method: immunoSEQ multiplex PCR. The repertoire holds fewer than 350,000 clones, around 88% seen once, with 1.5% to 2% in the top ten. This clone was counted a single time. The TCR sequence derives from a woman aged 25 to 45 with COVID-19, enrolled during active disease. Sequencing input: peripheral blood.

The DNA of the CDR3 is TGTGCCAGCAGCCCAGGGGAGCCGGTGACTAGCACAGATACGCAGTATTTT. Its translation: CASSPGEPVTSTDTQYF. This sequence joins TRBV7-9 and TRBJ2-3; TRBD1 might be the D (6 bases). Germline loops: CDR1 SEHNR, CDR2 FQNEAQ (reference sequence). Trimming took off 5 bases at V and 0 bases at J, with 18 bases between the two ends. This CDR3 spans 17 amino acids.